This TCR beta chain was retrieved from a study of blood T cell repertoires in COVID-19. Study overall: The study drew acute and convalescent COVID-19 samples from the United States, Italy and Spain. The cDNA or gDNA used as material had been derived from T cells, B-cell-depleted T cells, or PBMCs.

This clone was recorded only once. This CDR3 has 14 amino acids. Germline V lookup: CDR1 MNHEY, CDR2 SVGEGT. J lost 5 bases, V lost 5 bases, and 3 bases had no gene match. Original data processing: The assay estimated nucleated cells by amplifying reference gene primers. The method was immunoSEQ multiplex PCR; TCRdb's version includes in-frame clones alone and lacks a portion of them. Clonal size and the V and J genes are those of that table, whereas D and trimming came from the DNA. The table shows more than 70,000 clones, with 86% occurring only once. This chain links TRBV6-2 or TRBV6-3 with TRBJ2-2; 9 bases are shared with TRBD1. The sequence came from a man older than 75 with active or convalescent COVID-19. Source material: peripheral blood. As DNA, the CDR3 is TGTGCCAGCAGTGGACAGGGGTGGACCGGGGAGCTGTTTTTT. It codes for CASSGQGWTGELFF.